This section outlines one T cell receptor beta chain sequence together with its context. This entry is derived from a study of blood T cells in healthy people across ages. Combining a sample-barcoded 5' primer with a J-beta primer mix, a second PCR ran for roughly 6 to 11 cycles. Each CDR3 protein is one row after TCRdb ran MiXCR on the 5' RACE reads. The sample shows 1 million or so distinct CDR3 sequences, under 55% of them seen only once. This CDR3 spans 14 amino acids. Germline V gives CDR1 SGHDN, CDR2 FVKESK. Input material: blood. The V gene is TRBV14, the J gene TRBJ2-5; D ambiguous. The end of the DNA is better explained by TRBJ2-7, so the J call may be wrong. This sequence originates from a woman in her sixties in good health. CDR3 DNA sequence: TGTGCCAGCAGCCAAGTCGCTGCTTCGACCGAGCAGTACTTC. This translates into CASSQVAASTEQYF.